The T cell receptor (beta chain) described here comes from a study of CD8 T cells in Susac syndrome. General study points: Maximal CD8+ clonal expansion in Susac was observed within TEMRA cells and among active patients. Susac-specific public clones found in total CD8+ repertoires numbered 15 to 20, and those in CD8+ TEMRA repertoires numbered about five.

RNA in amounts of about 0.5 to 1 ug was reverse transcribed with random hexamers. An immunoSEQ multiplex PCR amplified TCR beta CDR3 over 54 Vbeta and 13 Jbeta. TCRdb recomputed calls from the immunoSEQ multiplex PCR reads with MiXCR, one row per CDR3 protein. Here the sample spans around 100,000 distinct CDR3 sequences, about 95% being singletons. As for this clonotype: Antigen unknown.

The germline V gene has CDR1 SGHRS and CDR2 YFSETQ. The V gene end was trimmed by 3 bases and the J gene end by 3 bases; junction bases not matched to a gene: 6. This CDR3 has 14 amino acids. This sequence originates from a human donor with Susac syndrome. The source material was CD8+ T cells from PBMCs. The rearrangement links TRBV5-1 to TRBJ2-7; 7 nucleotides align to TRBD2. Here the CDR3 reads CASSYGRGSYEQYF. The CDR3 DNA reads as TGCGCCAGCAGCTATGGGAGGGGAAGCTACGAGCAGTACTTC.